The present T cell receptor beta chain was sequenced within a study of cytomegalovirus exposure and HLA in healthy donors. Overall study results and limits: Roughly even sequencing depth across donors was the assumption behind the presence/absence analyses. According to a later analysis, most TCR beta chains associated with CMV appeared HLA-restricted. Confirmation was obtained in vitro that a few CMV-associated chains are specific for CMV antigens.

Comments on this clone: Antigen: not known.

Donors likely had unrecorded immune exposures despite being nominally healthy when sampled. The CDR3 length is 15 residues. The V gene end was trimmed by 3 bases and the J gene end by 5 bases; junction bases not matched to a gene: 2. Germline CDR1 reads SGDLS; CDR2 reads YYNGEE. Both 60 Vbeta primers and 13 Jbeta primers went into the PCR. Using immunoSEQ multiplex PCR, the repertoire was profiled, and TCRdb retains in-frame clones only, with some absent. The data show roughly 160,000 clones, around 73% seen once. Sequences were obtained from PBMCs. The receptor was isolated from a woman aged 18-29 years in good health and CMV-seropositive. This chain uses TRBV9 with TRBJ1-6; 10 bases are shared with TRBD1. This CDR3 is CASSGGTGDNSPLHF. The CDR3 nucleotides are TGTGCCAGCAGCGGAGGGACAGGGGATAATTCACCCCTCCACTTT.